The source of this T cell receptor beta chain is a study of blood T cell repertoires in COVID-19. Study context: The origin of the acute and convalescent COVID-19 samples was the United States, Italy and Spain. The cDNA or gDNA used as material had been derived from T cells, B-cell-depleted T cells, or PBMCs.

Authors' methods: From reference gene primer amplification, estimates of nucleated cell counts were derived. Clones were sequenced by immunoSEQ multiplex PCR, and TCRdb holds only the in-frame ones, with some missing. V and J calls and clone size come straight from that table; D and trimming were deduced from the DNA. Seen here are about 200,000 clones, under 90% observed once, and the top ten hold around 6.5%. The V end lost 6 bases, the J end lost 4 bases, and 15 bases lay between the germline ends. Germline assignment: CDR1 SGHAT and CDR2 FQNNGV. This CDR3 contains 14 residues. The genes are TRBV11-2 and TRBJ1-2, with a weak D call TRBD1 (5 bases). The sequencing input was peripheral blood. This sequence was found in an older man with acute or convalescent COVID-19. DNA for the CDR3: TGTGCCAGCAGGCTTCAGGGTCGTGGCTATGGCTACACCTTC. Translation: CASRLQGRGYGYTF.